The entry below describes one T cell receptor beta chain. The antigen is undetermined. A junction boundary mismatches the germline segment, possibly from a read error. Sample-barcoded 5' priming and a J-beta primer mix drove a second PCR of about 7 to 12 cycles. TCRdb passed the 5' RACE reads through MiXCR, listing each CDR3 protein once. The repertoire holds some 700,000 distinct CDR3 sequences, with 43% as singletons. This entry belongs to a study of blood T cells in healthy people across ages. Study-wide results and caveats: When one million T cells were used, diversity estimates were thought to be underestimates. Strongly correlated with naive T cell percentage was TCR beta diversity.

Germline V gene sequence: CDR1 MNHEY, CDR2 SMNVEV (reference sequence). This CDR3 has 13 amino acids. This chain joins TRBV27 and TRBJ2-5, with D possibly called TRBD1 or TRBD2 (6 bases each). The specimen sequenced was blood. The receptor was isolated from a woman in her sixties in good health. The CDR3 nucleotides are TGTGTCAGCTCCGAAAGGGGGGTGGAGACCCAGTACTTC. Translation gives CVSSERGVETQYF.